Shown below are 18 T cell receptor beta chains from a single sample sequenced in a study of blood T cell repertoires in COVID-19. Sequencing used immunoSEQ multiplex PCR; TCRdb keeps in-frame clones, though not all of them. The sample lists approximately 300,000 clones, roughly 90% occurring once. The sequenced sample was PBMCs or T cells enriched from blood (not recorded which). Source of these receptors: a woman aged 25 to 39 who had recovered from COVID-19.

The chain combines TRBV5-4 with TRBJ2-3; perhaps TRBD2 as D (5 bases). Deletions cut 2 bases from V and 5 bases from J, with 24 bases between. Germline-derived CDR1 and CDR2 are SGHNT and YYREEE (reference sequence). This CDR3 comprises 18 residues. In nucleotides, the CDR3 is TGTGCCAGCAGCTTTTCGGGCTCGTCTTCTTTTGGGAGAGATACGCAGTATTTT. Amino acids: CASSFSGSSSFGRDTQYF.

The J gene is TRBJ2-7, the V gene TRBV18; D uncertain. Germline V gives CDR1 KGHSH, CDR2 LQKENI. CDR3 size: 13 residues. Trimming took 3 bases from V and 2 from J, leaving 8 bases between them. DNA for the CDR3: TGTGCCAGCTCACCGACTGTGACCTACGAGCAGTACTTC. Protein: CASSPTVTYEQYF.

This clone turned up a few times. In DNA form, the CDR3 reads TGCGCCAGCAGCTTGGTTCGACAGGGGAGCAATCAGCCCCAGCATTTT. It yields the protein CASSLVRQGSNQPQHF. The chain combines TRBV5-1 with TRBJ1-5; TRBD1 matches 8 bases. There are 16 residues in the CDR3. Germline CDR1 reads SGHRS; CDR2 reads YFSETQ. Trimming at V came to 0 bases and at J to 1 base, leaving 3 bases not matched to a gene.

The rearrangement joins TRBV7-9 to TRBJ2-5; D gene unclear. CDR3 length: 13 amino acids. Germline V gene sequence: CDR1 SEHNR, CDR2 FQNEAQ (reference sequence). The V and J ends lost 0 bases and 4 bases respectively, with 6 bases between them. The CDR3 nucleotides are TGTGCCAGCAGCTTAGCGGGCAGAGAGACCCAGTACTTC. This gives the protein CASSLAGRETQYF. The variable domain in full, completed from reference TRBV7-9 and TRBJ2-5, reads DTGVSQNPRHKITKRGQNVTFRCDPISEHNRLYWYRQTLGQGPEFLTYFQNEAQLEKSRLLSDRFSAERPKGSFSTLEIQRTEQGDSAMYLCASSLAGRETQYFGPGTRLLVL.

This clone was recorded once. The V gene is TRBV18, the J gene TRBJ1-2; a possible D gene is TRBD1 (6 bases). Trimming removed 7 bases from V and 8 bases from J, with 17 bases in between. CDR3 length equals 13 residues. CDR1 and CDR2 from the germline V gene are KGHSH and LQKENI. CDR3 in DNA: TGTGCCAGCTTGGACAACCGAGGGGGAGGCTACACCTTC. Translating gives CASLDNRGGGYTF.

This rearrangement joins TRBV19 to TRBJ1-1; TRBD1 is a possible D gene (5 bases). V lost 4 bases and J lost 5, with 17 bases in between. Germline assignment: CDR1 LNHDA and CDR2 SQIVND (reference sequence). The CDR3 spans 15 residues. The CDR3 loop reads CASSTTHGGVTEAFF. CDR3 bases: TGTGCCAGTAGTACTACTCACGGGGGAGTGACTGAAGCTTTCTTT.

CDR3 bases: TGCGCCAGCAGCCCTCGCGGAGAAGACACCGGGGAGCTGTTTTTT. Amino acid sequence: CASSPRGEDTGELFF. V gene TRBV5-1 combines with J gene TRBJ2-2; D remains unclear. The CDR3 has 15 residues. Trimming pared 4 bases from V and 3 bases from J, leaving 13 bases between. Germline-derived CDR1 and CDR2 are SGHRS and YFSETQ.

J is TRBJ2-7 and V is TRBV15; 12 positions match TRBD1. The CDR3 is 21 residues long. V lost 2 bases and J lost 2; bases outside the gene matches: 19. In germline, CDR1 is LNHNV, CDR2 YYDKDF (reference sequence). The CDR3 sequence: CATSRNLAGTGGPHPAYEQYF. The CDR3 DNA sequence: TGTGCCACCAGCAGAAACTTAGCCGGGACAGGGGGCCCTCACCCCGCCTACGAGCAGTACTTC.

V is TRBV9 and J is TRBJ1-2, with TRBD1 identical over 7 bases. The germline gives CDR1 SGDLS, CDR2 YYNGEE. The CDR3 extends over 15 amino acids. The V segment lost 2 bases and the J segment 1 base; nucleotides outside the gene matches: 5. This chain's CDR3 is CASSVTTGSNYGYTF. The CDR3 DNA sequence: TGTGCCAGCAGCGTCACGACAGGGAGTAACTATGGCTACACCTTC.

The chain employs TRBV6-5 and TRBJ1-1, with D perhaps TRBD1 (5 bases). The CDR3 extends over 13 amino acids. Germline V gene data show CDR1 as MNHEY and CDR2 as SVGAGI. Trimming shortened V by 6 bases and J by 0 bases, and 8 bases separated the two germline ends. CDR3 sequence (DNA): TGTGCCAGCAGCACAGGTATGAACACTGAAGCTTTCTTT. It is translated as CASSTGMNTEAFF.

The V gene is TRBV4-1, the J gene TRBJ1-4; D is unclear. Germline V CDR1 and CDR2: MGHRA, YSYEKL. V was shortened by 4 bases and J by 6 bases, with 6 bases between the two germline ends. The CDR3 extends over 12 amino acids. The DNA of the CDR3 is TGCGCCAGCAGCCCTCCCTATGAAAAACTGTTTTTT. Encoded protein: CASSPPYEKLFF.

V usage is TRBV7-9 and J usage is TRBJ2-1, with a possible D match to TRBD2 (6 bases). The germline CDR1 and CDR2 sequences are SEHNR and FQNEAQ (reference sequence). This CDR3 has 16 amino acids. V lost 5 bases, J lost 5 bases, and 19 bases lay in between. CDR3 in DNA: TGTGCCAGCAGCCGTCGAGCGGGTTGGGGAGACAATGAGCAGTTCTTC. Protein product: CASSRRAGWGDNEQFF.

The CDR3 DNA follows: TGCGCCAGCAGGTCGACAGCAACTAATGAAAAACTGTTTTTT. Its translation: CASRSTATNEKLFF. The chain combines TRBV5-1 with TRBJ1-4; possibly TRBD1 for D (5 bases). This CDR3 has 14 residues. Trimming stripped 5 bases from V and 0 bases from J, with 8 bases between. The germline CDR1 and CDR2 sequences are SGHRS and YFSETQ.

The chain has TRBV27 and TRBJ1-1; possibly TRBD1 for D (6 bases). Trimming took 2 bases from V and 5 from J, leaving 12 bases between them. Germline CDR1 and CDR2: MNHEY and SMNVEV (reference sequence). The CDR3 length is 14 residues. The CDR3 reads CASSLQGQFTEAFF. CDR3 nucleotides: TGTGCCAGCAGTTTACAGGGGCAGTTTACTGAAGCTTTCTTT.

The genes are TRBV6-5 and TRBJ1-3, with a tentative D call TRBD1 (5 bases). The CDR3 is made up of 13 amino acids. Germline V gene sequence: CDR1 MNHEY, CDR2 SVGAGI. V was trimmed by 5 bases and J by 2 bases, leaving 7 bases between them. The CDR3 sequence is CASSRGAGNTIYF. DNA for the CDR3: TGTGCCAGCAGTCGGGGGGCTGGAAACACCATATATTTT.

CDR3 protein: CASSPLRLALSSYEQYF. The DNA for the CDR3 is TGTGCCAGCAGCCCCTTAAGGCTAGCGTTAAGCTCCTACGAGCAGTACTTC. V and J are TRBV7-8 and TRBJ2-7; D possibly corresponds to TRBD2 (6 bases). Germline V gene sequence: CDR1 SGHVS, CDR2 FQNEAQ. The CDR3 is made up of 17 amino acids. Trimming cost V 5 bases and J 0 bases, with 20 bases left between them.

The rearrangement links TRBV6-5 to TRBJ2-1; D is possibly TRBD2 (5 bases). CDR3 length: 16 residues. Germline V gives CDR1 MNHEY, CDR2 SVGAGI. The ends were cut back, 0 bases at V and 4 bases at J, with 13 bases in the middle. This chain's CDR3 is CASSYSGAGKYNEQFF. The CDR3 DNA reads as TGTGCCAGCAGTTACTCGGGAGCAGGAAAGTACAATGAGCAGTTCTTC.

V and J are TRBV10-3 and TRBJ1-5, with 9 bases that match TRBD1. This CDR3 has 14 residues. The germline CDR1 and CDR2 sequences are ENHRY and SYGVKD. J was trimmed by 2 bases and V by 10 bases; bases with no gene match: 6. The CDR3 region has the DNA TGTGCCACCCTGGACAGGGGAGGCAATCAGCCCCAGCATTTT. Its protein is CATLDRGGNQPQHF.